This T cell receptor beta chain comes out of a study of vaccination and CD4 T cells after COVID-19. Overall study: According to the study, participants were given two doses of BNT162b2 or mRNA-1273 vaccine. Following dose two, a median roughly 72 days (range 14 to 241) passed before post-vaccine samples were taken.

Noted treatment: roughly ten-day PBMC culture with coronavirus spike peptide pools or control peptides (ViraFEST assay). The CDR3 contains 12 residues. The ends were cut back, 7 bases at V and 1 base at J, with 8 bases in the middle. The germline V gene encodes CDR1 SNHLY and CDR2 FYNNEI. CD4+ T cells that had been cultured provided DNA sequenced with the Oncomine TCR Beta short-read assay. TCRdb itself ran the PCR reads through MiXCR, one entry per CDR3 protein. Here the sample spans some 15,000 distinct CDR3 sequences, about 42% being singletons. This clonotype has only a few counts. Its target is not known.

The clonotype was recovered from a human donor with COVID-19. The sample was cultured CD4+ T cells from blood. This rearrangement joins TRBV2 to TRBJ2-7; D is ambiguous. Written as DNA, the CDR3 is TGTGCCAGCACTGCCGGTTCCTACGAGCAGTACTTC. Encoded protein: CASTAGSYEQYF.